A single sample gave rise to the 30 T cell receptor beta chains below, sequenced in a study of identical twins. In TCRdb, the 5' RACE reads were re-called with MiXCR into one record per CDR3 protein. Counted here are nearly 250,000 distinct CDR3 sequences, around 7% occurring once; the ten biggest clones make up approximately 3.6%. The same specimen was also included in a second study, on yellow fever vaccine responses in identical twins.

Sequenced input: memory (CD45RO+) T cells sorted from blood. These receptors were taken from a woman under 30 in good health.

The sample holds a few counts of this clonotype. At one end the junction does not follow the germline gene, possibly because of a read error. The genes are TRBV12-3 or TRBV12-4 and TRBJ2-5, with 12 bases identical to TRBD2. The CDR3 is made up of 15 amino acids. The CDR3 sequence: CASSPSGGAWETEYF. In DNA form, the CDR3 reads TGTGCCAGCAGCCCTAGCGGGGGGGCCTGGGAGACCGAGTACTTC.

J is TRBJ2-5 and V is TRBV12-5, with D possibly matching TRBD1 (6 bases). This CDR3 comprises 15 residues. V lost 4 bases and J lost 7, with 19 bases in between. CDR1 and CDR2 (germline): LGHNT, FRNRAP. The CDR3: CASGSLTGSLGTQYF. The CDR3 DNA sequence: TGTGCTAGTGGTTCGTTGACAGGATCGTTGGGGACCCAGTACTTC.

The chain links TRBV5-1 to TRBJ2-3, with 12 positions matching TRBD2. The V gene end was trimmed by 0 bases and the J gene end by 5 bases; junction bases not matched to a gene: 10. CDR1 SGHRS and CDR2 YFSETQ come from the germline V gene. This CDR3 has 18 residues. CDR3 loop: CASSLALGTSGRRDTQYF. The DNA of the CDR3 is TGCGCCAGCAGCTTGGCCTTGGGGACTAGCGGGCGCCGAGATACGCAGTATTTT. The full variable domain, rest sourced from reference TRBV5-1 and TRBJ2-3, is KAGVTQTPRYLIKTRGQQVTLSCSPISGHRSVSWYQQTPGQGLQFLFEYFSETQRNKGNFPGRFSGRQFSNSRSEMNVSTLELGDSALYLCASSLALGTSGRRDTQYFGPGTRLTVL.

This clonotype was detected only a few times. The chain uses TRBV27 and TRBJ1-2; TRBD1 matches 7 bases. Germline values: CDR1 MNHEY, CDR2 SMNVEV (reference sequence). The CDR3 extends over 17 amino acids. V trimming: 4 bases; J trimming: 4 bases; junction bases outside the gene matches: 15. This CDR3 is CASSSRQGRTASYGYTF. CDR3 bases: TGTGCCAGCAGTTCCAGACAGGGAAGAACGGCCTCCTATGGCTACACCTTC.

The table lists this clonotype with a few counts. The rearrangement joins TRBV4-1 to TRBJ1-1, with 7 bases lining up with TRBD1. This CDR3 region has 15 residues. Germline V lookup: CDR1 MGHRA, CDR2 YSYEKL. The J segment lost 1 base and the V segment lost 6 bases, leaving 8 bases of the junction unmatched. This CDR3 is CASSMGQQGNTEAFF. DNA for the CDR3: TGCGCCAGCAGTATGGGACAGCAAGGGAACACTGAAGCTTTCTTT.

This clonotype was counted only a few times. The rearrangement joins TRBV20-1 to TRBJ2-2, with no clear D. The CDR3 length is 16 residues. Germline CDR1 is DFQATT and CDR2 is SNEGSKA (reference sequence). Trimming left V 3 bases short and J 1 base short, with 15 bases between. The CDR3 loop reads CSARTLEILNTGELFF. In nucleotides, the CDR3 is TGCAGTGCTAGGACACTCGAGATCTTGAACACCGGGGAGCTGTTTTTT.

The V and J genes are TRBV28 and TRBJ2-7, with a tentative D call TRBD1 (5 bases). This CDR3 region has 16 residues. V was pared by 5 bases and J by 0 bases, with 17 bases between. Germline V gives CDR1 MDHEN, CDR2 SYDVKM. The CDR3 DNA reads as TGTGCCAGCAGTGTGAGTTGGGGCAGATTCTCCTACGAGCAGTACTTC. It is translated as CASSVSWGRFSYEQYF.

The J gene is TRBJ2-5, the V gene TRBV3-1; D is perhaps TRBD2 (6 bases). The CDR3 covers 15 residues. CDR1 LGHDT and CDR2 YNNKEL come from the germline V gene (reference sequence). V was trimmed by 4 bases and J by 0 bases, leaving 12 bases between them. The CDR3 DNA reads as TGTGCCAGCAGCCGTTGGGGAGGAAACCAAGAGACCCAGTACTTC. Translating gives CASSRWGGNQETQYF.

This sequence joins TRBV28 and TRBJ1-2; 9 bases agree with TRBD1. Per germline, CDR1 MDHEN and CDR2 SYDVKM. Trimming removed 6 bases from V and 8 bases from J; junction bases left unmatched: 13. The CDR3 contains 15 residues. CDR3 loop: CASSPNRDRALGYTF. CDR3 DNA: TGTGCCAGCAGCCCTAACCGGGACAGGGCCCTAGGCTACACCTTC.

This clonotype has a count of ten or more. The chain employs TRBV29-1 and TRBJ2-1, with a weak D call TRBD2 (6 bases). The length of the CDR3 is 12 residues. Germline V gene sequence: CDR1 SQVTM, CDR2 ANQGSEA. Here the CDR3 reads CCGALDYNEQFF. The CDR3 nucleotides are TGCTGCGGGGCCCTGGACTACAATGAGCAGTTCTTC.

This clonotype appeared a few times. The genes are TRBV29-1 and TRBJ2-1; no definite D call. Germline CDR1 reads SQVTM; CDR2 reads ANQGSEA. CDR3 length equals 14 residues. Trimming removed 5 bases at V and 3 bases at J, with 14 bases between. CDR3 nucleotides: TGCAGCGTTCGGTTGCCCGGAATCTACAATGAGCAGTTCTTC. Encoded protein: CSVRLPGIYNEQFF.

This clonotype was counted only a few times. This chain uses TRBV6-2 or TRBV6-3 with TRBJ1-1, with D perhaps matching TRBD1 (6 bases). This CDR3 comprises 14 residues. Germline-derived CDR1 and CDR2 are MNHEY and SVGEGT. The V gene lost 6 bases and the J gene lost 1 base, with 12 bases spanning the gap. Here the CDR3 DNA reads TGTGCCAGCAGCACCAGGGGATCGAACACTGAAGCTTTCTTT. It specifies CASSTRGSNTEAFF.

The sample holds many counts of this clonotype. J is TRBJ1-4 and V is TRBV12-3 or TRBV12-4; D unclear. The V end lost 6 bases, the J end lost 8 bases, and 16 bases lay between the germline ends. The CDR3 totals 14 residues. CDR3 DNA: TGTGCCAGCAGCCCGGGCCTAGTAGGGGAAAAACTGTTTTTT. Protein: CASSPGLVGEKLFF.

The genes are TRBV5-5 and TRBJ2-5; D not certain. CDR1 SGHKS and CDR2 YYEKEE come from the germline V gene (reference sequence). The CDR3 sequence is 13 residues long. Between the trimmed V and J ends, which lost 2 bases and 2 bases, there was a span of 7 bases. CDR3: CASSFPTQETQYF. CDR3 DNA sequence: TGTGCCAGCAGCTTCCCCACTCAAGAGACCCAGTACTTC.

This clonotype came up many times. CDR3 residues: CAISESVLGYTF. The CDR3 DNA reads TGTGCCATCAGTGAGTCAGTCCTTGGCTACACCTTC. J is TRBJ1-2 and V is TRBV10-3; D ambiguous. This CDR3 comprises 12 residues. The germline CDR1 and CDR2 sequences are ENHRY and SYGVKD. The ends were cut back, 0 bases at V and 7 bases at J, with 6 bases in the middle.

Many counts were recorded for this clonotype. The CDR3 loop is CASSDSSGSGNEQFF. In nucleotides, the CDR3 is TGTGCCAGCAGTGACTCTAGCGGGAGTGGGAATGAGCAGTTCTTC. The chain carries TRBV6-4 and TRBJ2-1; TRBD2 agrees at 9 bases. The CDR3 runs 15 residues. Unmatched junction bases numbered 4, after V lost 0 bases and J lost 7 bases. Germline CDR1 and CDR2: MRHNA and SNTAGT.

This clonotype has more than one count but fewer than ten. This sequence joins TRBV6-1 and TRBJ2-4; 7 bases match TRBD2. V gave up 0 bases and J gave up 10 bases; unmatched junction bases: 9. Germline CDR1 MNHNS, CDR2 SASEGT. The CDR3 covers 15 residues. The chain's CDR3 is CASSEASGNQGIQYF. In DNA, the CDR3 is TGTGCCAGCAGTGAAGCCAGCGGGAACCAAGGAATTCAGTACTTC.

This clonotype was recorded many times. The DNA for the CDR3 is TGTGCCAGCAGCCAATGGGACCGGGGCGTGAGCACCGGGGAGCTGTTTTTT. Its protein is CASSQWDRGVSTGELFF. The rearrangement joins TRBV3-1 to TRBJ2-2; D is perhaps TRBD1 or TRBD2 (5 bases each). The CDR3 has 17 residues. Looked up from germline, CDR1 is LGHDT and CDR2 is YNNKEL (reference sequence). V was cut by 2 bases and J by 4 bases, with 17 bases left in between.

In this sample, this clonotype turned up many times. This rearrangement joins TRBV6-1 to TRBJ2-6; D may be TRBD2 (6 bases). This CDR3 is 16 amino acids long. V lost 6 bases and J lost 4, with 16 bases in between. Looked up from germline, CDR1 is MNHNS and CDR2 is SASEGT. The CDR3 spells CASSSRGGSGANVLTF. The DNA of the CDR3 is TGTGCCAGCAGCTCTAGGGGAGGTTCAGGGGCCAACGTCCTGACTTTC.

This clonotype was observed at least ten times. The chain uses TRBV10-2 and TRBJ2-7; D possibly corresponds to TRBD1 (6 bases). Trimming left V 6 bases short and J 2 bases short, with 14 bases between. The V gene's germline CDR1 is WSHSY and CDR2 SAAADI. The CDR3 extends over 14 amino acids. Here the CDR3 DNA reads TGCGCCAGCAGGGGGACACAGGGACCCTACGAGCAGTACTTC. Translated, it gives CASRGTQGPYEQYF.

This clonotype was counted ten times or more. The rearrangement joins TRBV15 to TRBJ2-3; the match to TRBD1 covers 7 bases. The CDR3 extends over 15 amino acids. The germline V gene encodes CDR1 LNHNV and CDR2 YYDKDF (reference sequence). V trimming: 5 bases; J trimming: 3 bases; junction bases outside the gene matches: 8. The CDR3 spells CATSLGQGETDTQYF. The DNA for the CDR3 is TGTGCCACCAGCCTGGGGCAGGGGGAAACAGATACGCAGTATTTT.

This clonotype was observed a handful of times. The chain combines TRBV28 with TRBJ2-7, with 8 positions matching TRBD2. CDR1 is MDHEN, CDR2 SYDVKM, per germline. The CDR3 loop spans 12 amino acids. V shed 5 bases, J shed 6 bases, and the junction held 3 bases outside the gene matches. CDR3 coding DNA: TGTGCCAGCAGTGTCCGGGGGGGCGAGCAGTACGTC. The encoded protein is CASSVRGGEQYV.

The chain employs TRBV20-1 and TRBJ1-1, with a tentative D call TRBD1 (5 bases). Germline V gives CDR1 DFQATT, CDR2 SNEGSKA (reference sequence). Trimming took 3 bases from V and 6 from J, leaving 20 bases between them. This CDR3 has 15 residues. CDR3 region: CSARDRRGIDAEAFF. CDR3 coding DNA: TGCAGTGCTAGGGATCGACGGGGGATTGACGCTGAAGCTTTCTTT.

Many counts were recorded for this clonotype. V usage is TRBV6-2 or TRBV6-3 and J usage is TRBJ2-7; weak D call: TRBD2 (6 bases). Germline values: CDR1 MNHEY, CDR2 SVGEGT. This CDR3 is 15 amino acids long. V lost 5 bases to trimming and J lost 4 bases, with 18 bases between them. CDR3 nucleotide sequence: TGTGCCAGCAGTAAAAGAGCGGGCCGGACTTACGAGCAGTACTTC. This codes for CASSKRAGRTYEQYF.

This clonotype was detected ten times or more. CDR3 loop: CSVVQPWVAQGDEQYF. In DNA form, the CDR3 reads TGCAGCGTTGTCCAACCCTGGGTCGCGCAGGGGGACGAGCAGTACTTC. The V call is TRBV29-1, the J call TRBJ2-7; TRBD1 agrees at 7 bases. V lost 4 bases to trimming and J lost 5 bases; unmatched junction nucleotides: 17. CDR1 and CDR2 (germline): SQVTM, ANQGSEA. The CDR3 spans 16 residues.

There are a few counts of this clonotype. The rearrangement joins TRBV7-8 to TRBJ1-2; 8 nucleotides agree with TRBD1. Germline CDR1 SGHVS, CDR2 FQNEAQ. The ends lost 0 bases at V and 4 bases at J; junction bases unmatched: 4. The CDR3 has 15 amino acids. CDR3 region: CASSLAQGDGYGYTF. DNA for the CDR3: TGTGCCAGCAGCTTAGCACAGGGGGATGGCTATGGCTACACCTTC. Filled out from reference TRBV7-8 and TRBJ1-2, the complete variable domain reads GAGVSQSPRYKVAKRGQDVALRCDPISGHVSLFWYQQALGQGPEFLTYFQNEAQLDKSGLPSDRFFAERPEGSVSTLKIQRTQQEDSAVYLCASSLAQGDGYGYTFGSGTRLTVV.

The table lists this clonotype with a few counts. The chain links TRBV3-1 to TRBJ2-1, with TRBD2 identical over 14 bases. CDR3 length: 18 amino acids. CDR1 and CDR2 from the germline V gene are LGHDT and YNNKEL (reference sequence). V trimming: 4 bases; J trimming: 7 bases; junction bases outside the gene matches: 12. CDR3 region: CASSLRTSGRTVLNEQFF. The CDR3, as DNA: TGTGCCAGCAGCCTACGGACTAGCGGGAGGACTGTATTAAATGAGCAGTTCTTC.

This clonotype was counted only a few times. The rearrangement uses TRBV28 and TRBJ2-7; 7 bases align to TRBD2. CDR3 length: 14 residues. The junction had 15 bases not matched to a gene; V was cut back by 10 bases and J by 6 bases. Per germline, CDR1 MDHEN and CDR2 SYDVKM. The CDR3 is CATYVGGRRVEQYF. The CDR3 bases are TGTGCCACCTACGTTGGCGGGAGACGGGTCGAGCAGTACTTC.

This clonotype was seen repeatedly, ten times or more. The genes are TRBV5-1 and TRBJ1-6, with 7 bases identical to TRBD1. Germline V lookup: CDR1 SGHRS, CDR2 YFSETQ. This CDR3 is 15 amino acids long. After removal of 0 bases from V and 9 bases from J, the junction contained 6 bases not matched to a gene. Written as DNA, the CDR3 is TGCGCCAGCAGCTTGGTGGGACAGTTGGCTTCACCCCTCCACTTT. Amino acids: CASSLVGQLASPLHF.

This clonotype turned up a few times. The rearrangement links TRBV6-2 or TRBV6-3 to TRBJ2-1; 8 nucleotides match TRBD2. Per the germline V gene, CDR1 is MNHEY and CDR2 is SVGEGT. This CDR3 has 15 amino acids. After removal of 0 bases from V and 6 bases from J, the junction contained 4 bases not matched to a gene. CDR3 DNA: TGTGCCAGCAGTTACTCTAGCGGGATGAGCAATGAGCAGTTCTTC. Translation: CASSYSSGMSNEQFF.